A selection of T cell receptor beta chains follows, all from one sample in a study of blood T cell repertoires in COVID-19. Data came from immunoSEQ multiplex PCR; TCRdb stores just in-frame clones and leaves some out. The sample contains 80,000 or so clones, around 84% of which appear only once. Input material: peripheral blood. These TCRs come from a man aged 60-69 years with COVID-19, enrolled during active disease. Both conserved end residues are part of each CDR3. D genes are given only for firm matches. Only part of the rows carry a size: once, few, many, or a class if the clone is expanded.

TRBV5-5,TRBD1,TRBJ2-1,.,CASSAAGGAAYNEQFF,TGTGCCAGCAGCGCCGCAGGGGGCGCTGCCTACAATGAGCAGTTCTTC
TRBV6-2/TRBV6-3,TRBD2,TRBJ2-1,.,CASSNSGLAGGGGGQFF,TGTGCCAGCAGCAACTCGGGACTAGCGGGAGGGGGAGGGGGGCAGTTCTTC
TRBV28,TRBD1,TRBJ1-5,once,CASSTPTGAAQPQHF,TGTGCCAGCAGTACACCGACAGGGGCGGCTCAGCCCCAGCATTTT
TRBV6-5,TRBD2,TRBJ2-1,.,CASSAGAGGFNEQFF,TGTGCCAGCAGCGCTGGAGCGGGGGGGTTCAATGAGCAGTTCTTC
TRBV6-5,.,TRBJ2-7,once,CASRYDRQNPYEQYF,TGTGCCAGCAGATACGACAGGCAAAACCCCTACGAGCAGTACTTC
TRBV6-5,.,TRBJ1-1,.,CASRTYSNTEAFF,TGTGCCAGCAGAACCTATTCGAACACTGAAGCTTTCTTT
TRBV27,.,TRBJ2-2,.,CASSLLNTGELFF,TGTGCCAGCAGTTTACTTAATACCGGGGAGCTGTTTTTT
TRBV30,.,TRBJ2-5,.,CASMRGIETQYF,TGTGCTTCAATGCGCGGTATTGAGACCCAGTACTTC
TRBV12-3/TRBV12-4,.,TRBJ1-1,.,CASRRGGVNEAFF,TGTGCCAGCAGACGAGGGGGTGTGAATGAAGCTTTCTTT
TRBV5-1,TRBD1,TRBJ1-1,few,CASSWDRANTEAFF,TGCGCCAGCAGCTGGGACAGAGCTAACACTGAAGCTTTCTTT
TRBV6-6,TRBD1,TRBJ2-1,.,CASSRITGTGAGQFF,TGTGCCAGCAGCCGCATAACCGGGACAGGGGCCGGGCAGTTCTTC
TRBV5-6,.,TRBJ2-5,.,CASSLGSTVGETQYF,TGTGCCAGCAGCTTGGGTTCGACAGTGGGGGAGACCCAGTACTTC
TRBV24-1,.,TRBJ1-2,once,CATSDPGYGYTF,TGTGCCACCAGTGATCCAGGGTATGGCTACACCTTC
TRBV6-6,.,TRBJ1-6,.,CASSPRWLSSYNSPLHF,TGTGCCAGCAGTCCTCGGTGGTTGAGCTCCTATAATTCACCCCTCCACTTT
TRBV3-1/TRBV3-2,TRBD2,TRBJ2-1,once,CASSGSSGTSGHNEQFF,TGTGCCAGCAGCGGAAGTTCCGGGACTAGCGGCCACAATGAGCAGTTCTTC
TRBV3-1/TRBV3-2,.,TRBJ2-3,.,CASSGTSPTDTQYF,TGTGCCAGCAGCGGTACTAGCCCCACAGATACGCAGTATTTT
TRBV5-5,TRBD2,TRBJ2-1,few,CASSTGLAESYNEQFF,TGTGCCAGCAGCACCGGACTAGCGGAATCCTACAATGAGCAGTTCTTC
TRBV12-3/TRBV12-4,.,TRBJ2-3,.,CASTVAADTQYF,TGTGCCAGCACCGTCGCGGCAGATACGCAGTATTTT
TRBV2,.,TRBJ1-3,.,CASSEVAEGSGNTIYF,TGTGCCAGCAGTGAAGTTGCGGAAGGCTCTGGAAACACCATATATTTT
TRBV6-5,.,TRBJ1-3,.,CASSLSDGGGNTIYF,TGTGCCAGCAGCCTATCCGACGGCGGAGGAAACACCATATATTTT
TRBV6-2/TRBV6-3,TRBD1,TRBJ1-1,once,CASSAQGSEAFF,TGTGCCAGCAGTGCACAGGGGTCTGAAGCTTTCTTT
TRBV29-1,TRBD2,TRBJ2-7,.,CSVSPGLAYEQYF,TGCAGCGTCAGTCCGGGACTAGCCTACGAGCAGTACTTC
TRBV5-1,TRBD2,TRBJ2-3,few,CASSRGGGSDTQYF,TGCGCCAGCAGCCGCGGGGGAGGGTCAGATACGCAGTATTTT
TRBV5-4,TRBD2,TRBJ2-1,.,CASSQAGAYNEQFF,TGTGCCAGCAGCCAAGCGGGGGCCTACAATGAGCAGTTCTTC
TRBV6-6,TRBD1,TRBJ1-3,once,CASSGQGDTGNTIYF,TGTGCCAGCAGCGGCCAGGGGGACACTGGAAACACCATATATTTT
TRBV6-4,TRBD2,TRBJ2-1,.,CASSGLAGGKVEQFF,TGTGCCAGCAGTGGACTAGCGGGAGGGAAAGTTGAGCAGTTCTTC
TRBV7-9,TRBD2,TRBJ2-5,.,CASSSSGGETQYF,TGTGCCAGCAGTTCATCGGGGGGAGAGACCCAGTACTTC
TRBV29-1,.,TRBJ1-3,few,CSVEAGPGIRGTIYF,TGCAGCGTTGAAGCAGGGCCAGGCATCAGGGGCACCATATATTTT
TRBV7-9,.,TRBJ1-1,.,CASSLGSRNTEAFF,TGTGCCAGCAGCTTAGGTAGTCGGAACACTGAAGCTTTCTTT
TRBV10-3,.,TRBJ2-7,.,CAISESAAEYEQYF,TGTGCCATCAGTGAGTCTGCGGCAGAATACGAGCAGTACTTC
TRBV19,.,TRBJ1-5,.,CASSIGGFGNQPQHF,TGTGCCAGTAGTATAGGAGGGTTCGGCAATCAGCCCCAGCATTTT
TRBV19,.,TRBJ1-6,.,CASSTLTGGQFNSPLHF,TGTGCCAGTAGTACCTTAACGGGAGGACAGTTTAATTCACCCCTCCACTTT
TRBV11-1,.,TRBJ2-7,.,CASRPEATGEQYF,TGTGCCAGCAGGCCCGAGGCAACTGGGGAGCAGTACTTC
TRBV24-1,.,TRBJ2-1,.,CATSGPSGVGKSYNEQFF,TGTGCCACCAGTGGCCCTTCGGGGGTCGGGAAATCCTACAATGAGCAGTTCTTC
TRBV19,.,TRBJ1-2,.,CASSMGDSNYGYTF,TGTGCCAGTAGTATGGGCGACAGTAACTATGGCTACACCTTC
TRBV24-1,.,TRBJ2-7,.,CATRVTGLSYEQYF,TGTGCCACCAGGGTCACAGGGTTATCCTACGAGCAGTACTTC
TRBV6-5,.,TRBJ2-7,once,CASGGLYEQYF,TGTGCCAGCGGGGGCCTCTACGAGCAGTACTTC